The clone carrying this T cell receptor beta chain was detected once. This specimen belongs to a study of siplizumab effects on memory and regulatory T cells. Trimming left V 0 bases short and J 7 bases short, with 16 bases between. The CDR3 is 16 residues long. The data were produced by immunoSEQ multiplex PCR, yet TCRdb's version contains in-frame clones alone and is incomplete. Of tens of thousands of clones listed, 93% are singletons. This TCR came from a human donor in good health. The sample taken for sequencing was CD8+ T cells sorted from blood. The chain has TRBV23-1 and TRBJ2-1, with a tentative D call TRBD2 (6 bases). TRBV23-1 is given ORF status, its function remaining uncertain. The CDR3 loop reads CASSQSLRDSGNEQFF. For the CDR3, the DNA is TGCGCCAGCAGTCAATCTTTAAGGGACTCGGGGAATGAGCAGTTCTTC.